Shown below are 30 T cell receptor beta chains from a single sample sequenced in a study of technical replicates of blood from several donors. TCRdb's table, derived via immunoSEQ multiplex PCR, lists solely in-frame clones and lacks some. The data hold fewer than 95,000 clones, with 85% to 95% observed a single time. The sequenced sample consisted of T cells isolated from PBMCs. The receptors stem from a human donor in good health.

This sequence joins TRBV4-1 and TRBJ1-3; the D gene is possibly TRBD1 (6 bases). Germline CDR1 MGHRA, CDR2 YSYEKL. V lost 1 base, J lost 4 bases, and 17 bases lay in between. The CDR3 has 17 residues. CDR3 in DNA: TGCGCCAGCAGCCAAGGTCCACAGGGAAGCGCCGGAAACACCATATATTTT. Its translation is CASSQGPQGSAGNTIYF.

The V and J genes are TRBV27 and TRBJ2-7, with D possibly TRBD2 on 5 matching bases. With 5 bases removed from V and 3 bases from J, the gap between germline ends came to 11 bases. The CDR3 contains 13 residues. Looked up from germline, CDR1 is MNHEY and CDR2 is SMNVEV (reference sequence). CDR3 coding DNA: TGTGCCAGCAGTCCGTCCGGACTCTACGAGCAGTACTTC. This encodes CASSPSGLYEQYF.

This chain uses TRBV4-1 with TRBJ1-1, with D uncertain. V was cut by 1 base and J by 3 bases, with 9 bases left in between. The germline CDR1 and CDR2 sequences are MGHRA and YSYEKL. This CDR3 has 14 amino acids. The CDR3 DNA reads TGCGCCAGCAGCCAAGCTGGTAGTGACACTGAAGCTTTCTTT. This codes for CASSQAGSDTEAFF.

The chain combines TRBV7-9 with TRBJ2-3; 8 nucleotides agree with TRBD1. V trimming: 6 bases; J trimming: 5 bases; junction bases outside the gene matches: 10. Germline lookup yields CDR1 SEHNR and CDR2 FQNEAQ (reference sequence). The CDR3 has 15 amino acids. CDR3 amino acids: CASSKGQAYRDTQYF. In DNA form, the CDR3 reads TGTGCCAGCAGTAAGGGACAGGCCTACAGAGATACGCAGTATTTT.

The chain recombines TRBV7-2 with TRBJ1-2; 7 nucleotides match TRBD1. The CDR3 is 16 residues long. From germline, CDR1 is SGHTA and CDR2 FQGNSA. J was trimmed by 3 bases and V by 0 bases; bases with no gene match: 7. The CDR3 coding sequence is TGTGCCAGCAGCTTAGCGGCGGACAGGAGACACTATGGCTACACCTTC. Protein: CASSLAADRRHYGYTF.

V and J are TRBV6-1 and TRBJ1-1; TRBD1 matches at 8 bases. V shed 8 bases, J shed 5 bases, and the junction held 4 bases outside the gene matches. The CDR3 has 12 residues. The germline gives CDR1 MNHNS, CDR2 SASEGT. CDR3 DNA: TGTGCCAGCCCTGACAGGGGAACTGAAGCTTTCTTT. This translates into CASPDRGTEAFF.

Note on this clone: This CDR3 is also generated by other DNA sequences in the sample. Written as DNA, the CDR3 is TGCAGCGTTGCACCCGGGCCCAGGGACACTGAAGCTTTCTTT. Translation gives CSVAPGPRDTEAFF. The chain recombines TRBV29-1 with TRBJ1-1, with D perhaps TRBD1 (5 bases). The CDR3 loop spans 14 amino acids. The V end lost 4 bases, the J end lost 3 bases, and 15 bases lay between the germline ends. Germline lookup yields CDR1 SQVTM and CDR2 ANQGSEA.

The rearrangement links TRBV5-4 to TRBJ2-5, with D possibly TRBD1 on 5 matching bases. V lost 2 bases and J lost 2, with 16 bases in between. Per the germline V gene, CDR1 is SGHNT and CDR2 is YYREEE (reference sequence). CDR3 length: 16 residues. Here the CDR3 reads CASSFLGQLQQETQYF. Written as DNA, the CDR3 is TGTGCCAGCAGCTTCCTGGGGCAGTTGCAACAAGAGACCCAGTACTTC.

V is TRBV10-2 and J is TRBJ1-1; TRBD1 matches at 8 bases. Germline V gives CDR1 WSHSY, CDR2 SAAADI. The CDR3 runs 14 residues. After removal of 8 bases from V and 6 bases from J, the junction contained 11 bases not matched to a gene. CDR3 sequence reads: CASGTQGAWAEAFF. As DNA, the CDR3 is TGCGCCAGCGGTACGCAGGGGGCCTGGGCTGAAGCTTTCTTT.

The rearrangement links TRBV19 to TRBJ2-5; possible D gene TRBD2, 6 bases. CDR3 length: 15 amino acids. Trimming pared 4 bases from V and 1 base from J, leaving 13 bases between. Germline CDR1 is LNHDA and CDR2 is SQIVND (reference sequence). CDR3 coding DNA: TGTGCCAGTAGTAGGCCCGGGACTTTCCAAGAGACCCAGTACTTC. Its protein is CASSRPGTFQETQYF. Using reference TRBV19 and TRBJ2-5 for the parts outside the CDR3, the full variable domain is DGGITQSPKYLFRKEGQNVTLSCEQNLNHDAMYWYRQDPGQGLRLIYYSQIVNDFQKGDIAEGYSVSREKKESFPLTVTSAQKNPTAFYLCASSRPGTFQETQYFGPGTRLLVL.

A single count supports this clone. V gene TRBV27 combines with J gene TRBJ2-6; D remains ambiguous. Trimming shortened V by 7 bases and J by 0 bases, and 7 bases separated the two germline ends. CDR1 is MNHEY, CDR2 SMNVEV, per germline (reference sequence). CDR3 length: 14 residues. The CDR3 nucleotides are TGTGCCAGCAACTCATACTCTGGGGCCAACGTCCTGACTTTC. It specifies CASNSYSGANVLTF.

The rearrangement links TRBV10-1 to TRBJ2-5, with TRBD2 matching 10 bases. Trimming cost V 6 bases and J 5 bases; bases outside gene matches: 6. The CDR3 sequence is 14 residues long. Per the germline V gene, CDR1 is WNHNN and CDR2 is SYGVQD (reference sequence). In nucleotides, the CDR3 is TGCGCCAGCAGCCTGGGACTAGCGTCGGAGACCCAGTACTTC. This translates into CASSLGLASETQYF.

This sequence joins TRBV6-4 and TRBJ2-1, with a weak D call TRBD1 (8 bases). This CDR3 comprises 16 residues. Germline loops: CDR1 MRHNA, CDR2 SNTAGT. V shed 6 bases and J shed 8 bases, with 23 bases lying between them. CDR3 in DNA: TGTGCCAGCAGCCCCACTTACAGGGGGGGATTTTATGAGCAGTTCTTC. Translation: CASSPTYRGGFYEQFF.

Here the CDR3 reads CASSRPGQLAGANVLTF. In DNA form, the CDR3 reads TGTGCCAGCAGCCGCCCCGGACAGCTTGCAGGGGCCAACGTCCTGACTTTC. The chain uses TRBV11-2 and TRBJ2-6, with D tentatively TRBD1 (6 bases). Germline V gene sequence: CDR1 SGHAT, CDR2 FQNNGV. V was trimmed by 5 bases and J by 4 bases, leaving 18 bases between them. This CDR3 region has 17 residues.

This rearrangement joins TRBV11-3 to TRBJ2-3; a weak D match, TRBD2 (5 bases). Looked up from germline, CDR1 is SGHNT and CDR2 is YENEEA. The CDR3 is 16 residues long. Trimming left V 5 bases short and J 3 bases short, with 18 bases between. The CDR3 spells CASSPAFGGETDTQYF. The CDR3, as DNA: TGTGCCAGCAGCCCCGCTTTCGGTGGGGAGACAGATACGCAGTATTTT.

The chain has TRBV14 and TRBJ2-1; the D gene is possibly TRBD2 (5 bases). The CDR3 totals 14 residues. Trimming left V 4 bases short and J 1 base short, with 8 bases between. CDR1 and CDR2 (germline): SGHDN, FVKESK. The CDR3 DNA sequence: TGTGCCAGCAGCCCCCCGGGGTCCTACAATGAGCAGTTCTTC. Its protein product is CASSPPGSYNEQFF.

Only one count was recorded for this clone. The chain couples TRBV6-5 to TRBJ1-2, with 7 positions matching TRBD1. Germline values: CDR1 MNHEY, CDR2 SVGAGI. Trimming took 8 bases from V and 3 from J; bases not matched to a gene: 9. The CDR3 totals 14 residues. CDR3 in DNA: TGTGCCAGCGCCATACAGGGGAAGGACTATGGCTACACCTTC. This encodes CASAIQGKDYGYTF.

The V gene is TRBV10-2, the J gene TRBJ1-5; D ambiguous. V was trimmed by 5 bases and J by 4 bases, leaving 9 bases between them. The CDR3 consists of 13 residues. From germline, CDR1 is WSHSY and CDR2 SAAADI. CDR3 DNA sequence: TGCGCCAGCAGTCCCGGGTTGAATCAGCCCCAGCATTTT. Translation: CASSPGLNQPQHF.

The chain couples TRBV5-5 to TRBJ2-7; 7 positions agree with TRBD1. Germline loops: CDR1 SGHKS, CDR2 YYEKEE (reference sequence). The V segment lost 1 base and the J segment 7 bases; nucleotides outside the gene matches: 8. The CDR3 extends over 14 amino acids. The CDR3 is CASSLTPRGKEQYF. The CDR3 bases are TGTGCCAGCAGCTTGACTCCCAGGGGGAAGGAGCAGTACTTC. Complete variable domain (other parts from reference TRBV5-5 and TRBJ2-7): DAGVTQSPTHLIKTRGQQVTLRCSPISGHKSVSWYQQVLGQGPQFIFQYYEKEERGRGNFPDRFSARQFPNYSSELNVNALLLGDSALYLCASSLTPRGKEQYFGPGTRLTVT.

The table lists this clone with many counts. V is TRBV4-1 and J is TRBJ2-1; D uncertain. This CDR3 spans 14 amino acids. Trimming cost V 7 bases and J 5 bases, with 15 bases left between them. Per germline, CDR1 MGHRA and CDR2 YSYEKL. CDR3 loop: CASTTFSENNEQFF. Written as DNA, the CDR3 is TGCGCCAGCACCACCTTTTCAGAAAACAATGAGCAGTTCTTC.

This chain connects TRBV28 to TRBJ1-1; D gene unclear. CDR3 size: 12 residues. Germline-derived CDR1 and CDR2 are MDHEN and SYDVKM. Trimming cost V 3 bases and J 3 bases, with 5 bases left between them. Written as DNA, the CDR3 is TGTGCCAGCAGTTTGCAGTACACTGAAGCTTTCTTT. Amino acids: CASSLQYTEAFF.

The genes are TRBV18 and TRBJ2-1, with 7 nucleotides matching TRBD2. Germline CDR1 reads KGHSH; CDR2 reads LQKENI. This CDR3 has 17 amino acids. Trimming removed 3 bases from V and 1 base from J; junction bases left unmatched: 9. DNA of the CDR3: TGTGCCAGCTCACCGAATACGATTAGCGGGTCCTACAATGAGCAGTTCTTC. The encoded protein is CASSPNTISGSYNEQFF.

The V call is TRBV10-3, the J call TRBJ2-3; D may be TRBD1 (6 bases). V was shortened by 0 bases and J by 0 bases, with 13 bases between the two germline ends. CDR3 length equals 17 residues. Germline loops: CDR1 ENHRY, CDR2 SYGVKD. The CDR3 sequence: CAISESFGTTSTDTQYF. In DNA, the CDR3 is TGTGCCATCAGTGAGTCCTTCGGGACAACTAGCACAGATACGCAGTATTTT.

The CDR3 sequence is CASSISRTGNQPQHF. The CDR3 nucleotides are TGTGCCAGTAGTATAAGCCGGACAGGCAATCAGCCCCAGCATTTT. The rearrangement links TRBV19 to TRBJ1-5; possibly TRBD1 for D (6 bases). The CDR3 loop spans 15 amino acids. The germline V gene has CDR1 LNHDA and CDR2 SQIVND (reference sequence). Trimming removed 2 bases at V and 2 bases at J, with 10 bases between.

Here the CDR3 DNA reads TGTGCCAGCTCACCCGACAGGGCCAATGAGCAGTTCTTC. Amino acids: CASSPDRANEQFF. This chain connects TRBV18 to TRBJ2-1; 7 positions agree with TRBD1. CDR3 size: 13 residues. Unmatched junction bases numbered 2, after V lost 3 bases and J lost 6 bases. The germline CDR1 and CDR2 sequences are KGHSH and LQKENI.

This clone has only one observation. The rearrangement links TRBV18 to TRBJ1-2; no clear D. V shed 3 bases and J shed 4 bases, with 12 bases lying between them. The CDR3 consists of 14 residues. CDR1 KGHSH and CDR2 LQKENI come from the germline V gene. The CDR3 region has the DNA TGTGCCAGCTCACCGGGCCCAAACTCCTATGGCTACACCTTC. Its protein is CASSPGPNSYGYTF.

The genes are TRBV28 and TRBJ2-5; D is possibly TRBD2 (5 bases). The V and J ends lost 1 base and 7 bases respectively, with 13 bases between them. The CDR3 has 14 amino acids. Germline values: CDR1 MDHEN, CDR2 SYDVKM. The CDR3 here is CASSLSMLGGTQYF. CDR3 bases: TGTGCCAGCAGTTTATCCATGCTAGGAGGGACCCAGTACTTC. Full variable domain (remainder filled in from reference TRBV28 and TRBJ2-5): DVKVTQSSRYLVKRTGEKVFLECVQDMDHENMFWYRQDPGLGLRLIYFSYDVKMKEKGDIPEGYSVSREKKERFSLILESASTNQTSMYLCASSLSMLGGTQYFGPGTRLLVL.

This clone was detected only once. The V and J genes are TRBV5-6 and TRBJ2-2; D remains ambiguous. This CDR3 has 14 amino acids. V was clipped by 4 bases and J by 1 base, with 8 bases between them. CDR1 and CDR2 (germline): SGHDT, YYEEEE. The CDR3 region has the DNA TGTGCCAGCAGCCCCACACGGAACACCGGGGAGCTGTTTTTT. Amino acid sequence: CASSPTRNTGELFF.

The chain carries TRBV30 and TRBJ1-2; D might be TRBD1 (5 bases). CDR1 and CDR2 (germline): GTSNPN, SVGIG (reference sequence). V shed 3 bases and J shed 4 bases, with 15 bases lying between them. The CDR3 loop spans 14 amino acids. CDR3 sequence reads: CAWRRTPVLYGYTF. CDR3 DNA sequence: TGTGCCTGGAGAAGGACACCGGTGCTCTATGGCTACACCTTC.

The chain employs TRBV23-1 and TRBJ1-2; 11 bases agree with TRBD1. TRBV23-1 is placed among ORFs of uncertain function. The CDR3 totals 15 residues. J gave up 6 bases and V 5 bases, and 8 bases lay outside the gene matches. This CDR3 is CASSYRDRGGHGYTF. CDR3 nucleotides: TGCGCCAGCAGTTACAGGGACAGGGGGGGCCATGGCTACACCTTC.